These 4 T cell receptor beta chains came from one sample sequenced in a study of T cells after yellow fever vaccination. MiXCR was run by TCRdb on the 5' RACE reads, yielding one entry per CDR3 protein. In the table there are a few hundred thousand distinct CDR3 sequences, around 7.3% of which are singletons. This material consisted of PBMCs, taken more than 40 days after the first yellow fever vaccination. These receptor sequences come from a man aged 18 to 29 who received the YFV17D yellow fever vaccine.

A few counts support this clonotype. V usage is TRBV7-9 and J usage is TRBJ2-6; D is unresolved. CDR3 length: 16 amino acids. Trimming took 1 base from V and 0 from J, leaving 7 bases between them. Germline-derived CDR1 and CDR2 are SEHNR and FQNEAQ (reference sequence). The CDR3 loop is CASSLEWLSGANVLTF. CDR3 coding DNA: TGTGCCAGCAGCTTAGAGTGGCTCTCTGGGGCCAACGTCCTGACTTTC. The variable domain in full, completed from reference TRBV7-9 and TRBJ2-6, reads DTGVSQNPRHKITKRGQNVTFRCDPISEHNRLYWYRQTLGQGPEFLTYFQNEAQLEKSRLLSDRFSAERPKGSFSTLEIQRTEQGDSAMYLCASSLEWLSGANVLTFGAGSRLTVL.

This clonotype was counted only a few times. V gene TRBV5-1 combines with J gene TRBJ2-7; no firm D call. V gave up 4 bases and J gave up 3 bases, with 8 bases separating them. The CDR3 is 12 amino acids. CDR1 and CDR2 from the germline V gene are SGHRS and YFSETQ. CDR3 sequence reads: CASSRVGYEQYF. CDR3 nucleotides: TGCGCCAGCAGCCGGGTGGGCTACGAGCAGTACTTC.

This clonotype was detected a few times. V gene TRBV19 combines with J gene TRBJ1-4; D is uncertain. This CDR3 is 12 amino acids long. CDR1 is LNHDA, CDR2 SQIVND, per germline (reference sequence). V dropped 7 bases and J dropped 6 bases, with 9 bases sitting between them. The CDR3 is CASNTAYEKLFF. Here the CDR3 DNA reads TGTGCCAGTAATACGGCTTATGAAAAACTGTTTTTT. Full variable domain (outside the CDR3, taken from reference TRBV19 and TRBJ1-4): DGGITQSPKYLFRKEGQNVTLSCEQNLNHDAMYWYRQDPGQGLRLIYYSQIVNDFQKGDIAEGYSVSREKKESFPLTVTSAQKNPTAFYLCASNTAYEKLFFGSGTQLSVL.

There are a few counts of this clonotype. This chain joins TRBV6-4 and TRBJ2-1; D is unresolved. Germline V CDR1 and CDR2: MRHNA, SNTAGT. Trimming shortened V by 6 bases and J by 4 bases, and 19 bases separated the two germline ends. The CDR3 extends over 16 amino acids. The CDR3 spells CASRGLLRDRYNEQFF. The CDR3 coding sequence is TGTGCCAGCAGGGGCTTGTTAAGGGATAGGTACAATGAGCAGTTCTTC.